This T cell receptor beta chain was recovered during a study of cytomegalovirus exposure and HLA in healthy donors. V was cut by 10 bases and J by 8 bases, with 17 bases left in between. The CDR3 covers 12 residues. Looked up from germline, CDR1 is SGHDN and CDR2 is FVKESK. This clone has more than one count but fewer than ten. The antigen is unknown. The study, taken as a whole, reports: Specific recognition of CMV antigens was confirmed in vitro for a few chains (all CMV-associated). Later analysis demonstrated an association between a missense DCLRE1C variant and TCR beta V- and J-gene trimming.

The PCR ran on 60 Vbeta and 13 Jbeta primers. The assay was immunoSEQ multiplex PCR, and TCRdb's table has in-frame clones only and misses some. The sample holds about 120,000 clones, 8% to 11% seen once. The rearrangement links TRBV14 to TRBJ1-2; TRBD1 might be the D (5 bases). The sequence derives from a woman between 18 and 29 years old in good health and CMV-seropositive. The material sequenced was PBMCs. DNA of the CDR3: TGTGCCACCGACAGTTTTGGCCGGGGCTACACCTTC. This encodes CATDSFGRGYTF.